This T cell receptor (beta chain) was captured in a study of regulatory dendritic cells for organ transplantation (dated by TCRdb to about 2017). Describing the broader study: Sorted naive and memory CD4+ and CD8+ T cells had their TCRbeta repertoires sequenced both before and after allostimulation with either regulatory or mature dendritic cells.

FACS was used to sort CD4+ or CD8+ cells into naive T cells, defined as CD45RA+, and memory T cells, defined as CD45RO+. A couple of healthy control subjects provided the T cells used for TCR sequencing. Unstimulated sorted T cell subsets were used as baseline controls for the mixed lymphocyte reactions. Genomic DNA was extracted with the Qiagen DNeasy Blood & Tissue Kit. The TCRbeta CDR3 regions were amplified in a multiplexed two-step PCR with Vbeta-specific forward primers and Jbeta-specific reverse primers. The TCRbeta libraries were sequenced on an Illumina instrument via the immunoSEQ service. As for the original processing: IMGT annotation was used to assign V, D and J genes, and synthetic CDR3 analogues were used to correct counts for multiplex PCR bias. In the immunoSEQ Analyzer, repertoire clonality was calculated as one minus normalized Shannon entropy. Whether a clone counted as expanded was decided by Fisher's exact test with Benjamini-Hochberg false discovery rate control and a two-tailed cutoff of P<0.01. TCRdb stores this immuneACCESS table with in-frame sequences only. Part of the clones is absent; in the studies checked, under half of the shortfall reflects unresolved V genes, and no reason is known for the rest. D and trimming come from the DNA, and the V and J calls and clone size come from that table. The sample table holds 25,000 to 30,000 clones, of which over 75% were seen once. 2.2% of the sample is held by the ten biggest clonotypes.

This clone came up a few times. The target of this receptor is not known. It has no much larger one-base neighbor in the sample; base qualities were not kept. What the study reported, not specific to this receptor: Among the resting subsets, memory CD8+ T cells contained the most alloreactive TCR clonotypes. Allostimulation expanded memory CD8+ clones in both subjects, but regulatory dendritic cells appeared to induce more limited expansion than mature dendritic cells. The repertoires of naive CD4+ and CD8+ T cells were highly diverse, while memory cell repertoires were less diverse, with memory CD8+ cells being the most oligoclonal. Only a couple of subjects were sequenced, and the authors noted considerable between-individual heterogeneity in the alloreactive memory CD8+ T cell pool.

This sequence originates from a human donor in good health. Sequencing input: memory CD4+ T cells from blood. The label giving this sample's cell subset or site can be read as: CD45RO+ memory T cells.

The DNA reads TGCGGTAGCAGGAGGGACAGGGTTACAGAGACCCAGTACTTC. Translation gives CGSRRDRVTETQYF. The chain uses TRBV10-1 and TRBJ2-5, with 9 central nucleotides matching TRBD1. In the germline V gene (reference sequence), CDR1 corresponds to WNHNN and CDR2 to SYGVQD. The CDR3 spans 14 residues, from the cysteine through the phenylalanine. Only the CDR3 DNA stays, 42 bases, in frame from base 1.